This T cell receptor beta chain derives from a study of T cell repertoires in cytomegalovirus infection. Study-wide points: Individuals carrying CMV plus the relevant HLA were identified by cumulative frequency of public TCR beta families.

TCRdb reprocessed the reads with MiXCR, giving one entry per CDR3 protein. The sample lists under 600,000 distinct CDR3 sequences; more than 15% were seen once. The V end was cut by 6 bases, the J end by 0 bases, with 11 bases between. CDR3 length: 14 amino acids. Germline-derived CDR1 and CDR2 are SGDLS and YYNGEE. This clonotype was seen only a few times. No antigen is known for it. This receptor was identified in a human donor in good health (CMV status not recorded). Some clones in this sample may be carry-over from other donors' samples. The V and J genes are TRBV9 and TRBJ2-3; D unresolved. The sequencing input was CD8+ T cells from PBMCs. CDR3 residues: CASTPRGSTDTQYF. The CDR3 DNA sequence: TGTGCCAGCACCCCGCGAGGTAGCACAGATACGCAGTATTTT.